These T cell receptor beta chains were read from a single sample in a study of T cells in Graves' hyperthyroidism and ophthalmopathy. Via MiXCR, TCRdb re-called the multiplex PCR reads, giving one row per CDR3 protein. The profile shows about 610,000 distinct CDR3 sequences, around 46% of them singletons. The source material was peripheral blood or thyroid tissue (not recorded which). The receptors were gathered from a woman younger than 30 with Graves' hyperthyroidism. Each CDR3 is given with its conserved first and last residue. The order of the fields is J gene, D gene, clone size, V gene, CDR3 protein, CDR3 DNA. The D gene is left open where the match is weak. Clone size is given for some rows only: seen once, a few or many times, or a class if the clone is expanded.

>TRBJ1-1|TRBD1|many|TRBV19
CASGDRVNTEAFF
TGTGCCAGTGGGGACAGGGTGAACACTGAAGCTTTCTTT
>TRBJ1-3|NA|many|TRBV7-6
CASSLEGLSGNTIYF
TGTGCCAGCAGCTTAGAAGGACTCTCTGGAAACACCATATATTTT
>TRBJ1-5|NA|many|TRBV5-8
CASSLRGPQHF
TGTGCCAGCAGCTTGAGGGGACCCCAGCATTTT
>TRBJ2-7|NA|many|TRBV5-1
CASSSAGTLTYEQYF
TGCGCCAGCAGCTCTGCGGGGACGTTAACCTACGAGCAGTACTTC
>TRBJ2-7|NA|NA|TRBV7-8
CASSSLPGIPYEQYF
TGTGCCAGCAGCTCTTTGCCAGGGATTCCCTACGAGCAGTACTTC
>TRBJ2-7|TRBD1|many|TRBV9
CASSLGTGGVYEQYF
TGTGCCAGCAGCCTCGGGACAGGGGGCGTCTACGAGCAGTACTTC
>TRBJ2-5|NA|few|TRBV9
CASSVLRRETQYF
TGTGCCAGCAGCGTACTCAGGCGGGAGACCCAGTACTTC
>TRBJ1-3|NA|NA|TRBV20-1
CSANVNTIYF
TGCAGTGCTAATGTGAACACCATATATTTT
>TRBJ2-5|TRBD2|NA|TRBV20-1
CSARPGLAKETQYF
TGCAGTGCTAGACCGGGACTAGCAAAAGAGACCCAGTACTTC
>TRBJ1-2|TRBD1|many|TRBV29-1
CSGPRVTGGDYGYTF
TGCAGCGGCCCCCGGGTTACAGGGGGCGACTATGGCTACACCTTC
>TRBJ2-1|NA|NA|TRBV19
CASSPWGEAIYNEQFF
TGTGCCAGTAGCCCCTGGGGGGAGGCCATCTACAATGAGCAGTTCTTC
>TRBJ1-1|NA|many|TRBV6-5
CASSSRTSEAFF
TGTGCCAGCAGTTCCAGGACCTCTGAAGCTTTCTTT
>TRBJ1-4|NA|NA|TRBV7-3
CASSLNVGVNEKLFF
TGTGCCAGCAGCTTAAACGTGGGAGTCAATGAAAAACTGTTTTTT
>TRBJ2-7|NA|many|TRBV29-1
CSVGQGGREQYF
TGCAGCGTTGGACAGGGAGGAAGGGAGCAGTACTTC
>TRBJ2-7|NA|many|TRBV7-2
CASTTDGGYEQYF
TGTGCCAGCACCACAGATGGGGGCTACGAGCAGTACTTC
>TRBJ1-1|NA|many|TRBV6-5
CASSYSQAVSNTEAFF
TGTGCCAGCAGTTACTCCCAGGCGGTATCGAACACTGAAGCTTTCTTT
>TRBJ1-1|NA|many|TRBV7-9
CASSLAPTGKYLNTEAFF
TGTGCCAGCAGCTTAGCTCCCACAGGTAAATACCTGAACACTGAAGCTTTCTTT
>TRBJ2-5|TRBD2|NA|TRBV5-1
CASSPWLAGEETQYF
TGCGCCAGCAGCCCCTGGCTAGCGGGAGAGGAGACCCAGTACTTC
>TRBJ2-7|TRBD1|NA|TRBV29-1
CSVESGDRVAPYEQYF
TGCAGCGTTGAATCTGGTGACAGGGTGGCCCCCTACGAGCAGTACTTC
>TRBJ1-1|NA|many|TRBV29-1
CSAEEGNNTEAFF
TGCAGCGCAGAGGAGGGCAACAACACTGAAGCTTTCTTT
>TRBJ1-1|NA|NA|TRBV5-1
CVTASGGNTEASF
TGCGTCACCGCCAGCGGGGGGAACACTGAAGCTTCCTTT
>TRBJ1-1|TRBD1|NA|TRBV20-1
CRATGPNTEAFF
TGCAGAGCGACAGGGCCGAACACTGAAGCTTTCTTT
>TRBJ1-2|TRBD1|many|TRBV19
CASSIEHQGGYGYTF
TGTGCCAGTAGTATCGAGCATCAGGGGGGTTATGGCTACACCTTC
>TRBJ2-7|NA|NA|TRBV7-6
CAAARGPTYEQYF
TGTGCTGCCGCCAGGGGTCCTACCTACGAGCAGTACTTC
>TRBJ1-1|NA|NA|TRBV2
CASRNQGNTEAFF
TGTGCCAGCAGGAACCAGGGCAACACTGAAGCTTTCTTT
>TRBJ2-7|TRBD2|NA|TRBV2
CASRERTSGKSYEQYF
TGTGCCAGCAGAGAGAGGACTAGCGGGAAATCATACGAGCAGTACTTC
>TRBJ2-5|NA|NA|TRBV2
CASSEWQDSNQPQYF
TGTGCCAGCAGTGAGTGGCAGGATAGCAATCAGCCCCAGTACTTC
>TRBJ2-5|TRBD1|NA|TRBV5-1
CASSIGTGRQETQYF
TGCGCCAGCAGCATCGGGACAGGGAGGCAGGAGACCCAGTACTTC
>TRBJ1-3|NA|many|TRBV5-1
CASSLGPDSGNTIYF
TGCGCCAGCAGCTTGGGTCCGGACTCTGGAAACACCATATATTTT
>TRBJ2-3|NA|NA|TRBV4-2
CASSQDLLGPTDTQYF
TGTGCCAGCAGCCAAGACCTTCTGGGCCCCACAGATACGCAGTATTTT
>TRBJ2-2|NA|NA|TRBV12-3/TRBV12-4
CASGRYTGELFF
TGTGCCAGCGGGAGATACACCGGGGAGCTGTTTTTT
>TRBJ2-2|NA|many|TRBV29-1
CSVMTGNTGELFF
TGCAGCGTCATGACAGGGAACACCGGGGAGCTGTTTTTT
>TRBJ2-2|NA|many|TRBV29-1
CSVENIGELFF
TGCAGCGTTGAAAATATCGGGGAGCTGTTTTTT
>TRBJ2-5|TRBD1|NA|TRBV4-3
CASSQVGTGDGETQYF
TGCGCCAGCAGCCAAGTAGGGACAGGGGATGGGGAGACCCAGTACTTC
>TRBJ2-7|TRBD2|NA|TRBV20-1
CSATKSSGSVHEQYF
TGCAGTGCCACAAAATCTAGCGGGAGCGTACACGAGCAGTACTTC
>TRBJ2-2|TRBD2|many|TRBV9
CASSFLTSRNTGELFF
TGTGCCAGCAGCTTTCTGACTAGCAGAAACACCGGGGAGCTGTTTTTT
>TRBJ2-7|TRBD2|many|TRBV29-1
CSVESLAGGGEQYF
TGCAGCGTTGAATCACTAGCGGGAGGTGGCGAGCAGTACTTC
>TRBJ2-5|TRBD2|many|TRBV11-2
CASSSLLADQETQYF
TGTGCCAGCAGCTCACTACTAGCGGACCAAGAGACCCAGTACTTC
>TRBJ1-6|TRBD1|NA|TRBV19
CASSIGQGNGNSPLHF
TGTGCCAGTAGTATAGGACAGGGCAATGGAAATTCACCCCTCCACTTT
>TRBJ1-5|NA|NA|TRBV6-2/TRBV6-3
CASSYLTEDQPQHF
TGTGCCAGCAGTTATTTAACAGAGGATCAGCCCCAGCATTTT
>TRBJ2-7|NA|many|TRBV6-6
CASSSGLTAYEQYF
TGTGCCAGCAGTTCGGGCCTGACCGCCTACGAGCAGTACTTC